These 10 T cell receptor beta chains came from one sample sequenced in a study of neoadjuvant nivolumab and ipilimumab in lung cancer. Assay used: immunoSEQ multiplex PCR; TCRdb lists only in-frame clones, some missing. Of a few thousand clones listed, more than 60% are singletons. The sequenced sample was normal lung tissue adjacent to the tumor, obtained after neoadjuvant nivolumab, alone or with ipilimumab, at or shortly before surgery. All receptors derive from an adult with non-small cell lung cancer. Some clones in this sample may be carry-over from other donors' samples.

This chain links TRBV10-1 with TRBJ2-3, with 8 bases lining up with TRBD1. Germline values: CDR1 WNHNN, CDR2 SYGVQD (reference sequence). The CDR3 runs to 16 residues. The J segment lost 3 bases and the V segment lost 4 bases, leaving 9 bases of the junction unmatched. The CDR3 DNA follows: TGCGCCAGCAGTGGACCAGGGGGCGTTGGAACAGATACGCAGTATTTT. This translates into CASSGPGGVGTDTQYF.

The rearrangement joins TRBV10-2 to TRBJ2-7; D unclear. Trimming stripped 4 bases from V and 5 bases from J, with 15 bases between. The CDR3 has 14 residues. Per the germline V gene, CDR1 is WSHSY and CDR2 is SAAADI. The CDR3 sequence is CASSVVFGKDEQYF. CDR3 DNA: TGCGCCAGCAGTGTGGTCTTTGGAAAAGACGAGCAGTACTTC.

The chain links TRBV19 to TRBJ1-5, with TRBD1 matching 8 bases. After removal of 5 bases from V and 6 bases from J, the junction contained 9 bases not matched to a gene. Germline V CDR1 and CDR2: LNHDA, SQIVND (reference sequence). The CDR3 runs 15 residues. As DNA, the CDR3 is TGTGCCAGTAGTTCCTTGGACAGGGTCGGTCAGCCCCAGCATTTT. Its protein product is CASSSLDRVGQPQHF. The full variable domain, completed using reference TRBV19 and TRBJ1-5, is DGGITQSPKYLFRKEGQNVTLSCEQNLNHDAMYWYRQDPGQGLRLIYYSQIVNDFQKGDIAEGYSVSREKKESFPLTVTSAQKNPTAFYLCASSSLDRVGQPQHFGDGTRLSIL.

The chain is built from TRBV6-5 and TRBJ2-2; 8 bases fit TRBD1. CDR3 length: 14 amino acids. J was trimmed by 2 bases and V by 7 bases; bases with no gene match: 3. Germline CDR1 MNHEY, CDR2 SVGAGI. As DNA, the CDR3 is TGTGCCAGCAAGGGACAGGTCAACACCGGGGAGCTGTTTTTT. Translated: CASKGQVNTGELFF.

V gene TRBV9 combines with J gene TRBJ2-3; TRBD2 matches 7 bases. With V trimmed by 4 bases and J by 2 bases, 7 bases remained unmatched. The CDR3 is 15 amino acids. Germline loops: CDR1 SGDLS, CDR2 YYNGEE. CDR3 region: CASSPPGTITDTQYF. Written as DNA, the CDR3 is TGTGCCAGCAGCCCGCCCGGGACTATCACAGATACGCAGTATTTT. Full variable domain (outside the CDR3, taken from reference TRBV9 and TRBJ2-3): DSGVTQTPKHLITATGQRVTLRCSPRSGDLSVYWYQQSLDQGLQFLIQYYNGEERAKGNILERFSAQQFPDLHSELNLSSLELGDSALYFCASSPPGTITDTQYFGPGTRLTVL.

The gene calls are TRBV18 and TRBJ2-1; a weak D match, TRBD2 (6 bases). V was cut by 1 base and J by 9 bases, with 16 bases left in between. Per the germline V gene, CDR1 is KGHSH and CDR2 is LQKENI. The CDR3 consists of 15 residues. In DNA, the CDR3 is TGTGCCAGCTCACCACGGGTAGCGGTTTATGGTGAGCAGTTCTTC. Translating it yields CASSPRVAVYGEQFF.

The CDR3 DNA reads as TGTGCCAGCAGCTCGCTTTGGACAGGGAGGGACAATGAGCAGTTCTTC. Its protein is CASSSLWTGRDNEQFF. The J gene is TRBJ2-1, the V gene TRBV7-2, with D possibly matching TRBD1 (8 bases). Per germline, CDR1 SGHTA and CDR2 FQGNSA. This CDR3 is built from 16 residues. The V and J ends lost 4 bases and 5 bases respectively, with 18 bases between them.

V usage is TRBV7-2 and J usage is TRBJ2-3; 8 positions agree with TRBD2. The CDR3 is 16 amino acids. V lost 0 bases, J lost 4 bases, and 6 bases stayed unmatched. From germline, CDR1 is SGHTA and CDR2 FQGNSA. The CDR3 coding sequence is TGTGCCAGCAGCTTAGCGGCGGGAGGCAGGGCAGATACGCAGTATTTT. This translates into CASSLAAGGRADTQYF.

The chain joins TRBV30 to TRBJ2-1; D possibly corresponds to TRBD2 (6 bases). The V gene lost 0 bases and the J gene lost 9 bases, with 12 bases spanning the gap. Germline loops: CDR1 GTSNPN, CDR2 SVGIG (reference sequence). The CDR3 spans 13 residues. The CDR3: CAWSVGSGGEQFF. The DNA of the CDR3 is TGTGCCTGGAGTGTCGGGTCCGGGGGTGAGCAGTTCTTC.

The DNA for the CDR3 is TGTGCCAGCAGCTTATTCGGTCGAGGGACAGGGGGTGAAGCTTTCTTT. Translation: CASSLFGRGTGGEAFF. This chain uses TRBV7-8 with TRBJ1-1, with 11 positions matching TRBD1. Germline V lookup: CDR1 SGHVS, CDR2 FQNEAQ. Trimming cost V 2 bases and J 7 bases; bases outside gene matches: 9. This CDR3 comprises 16 residues.